This TCR beta chain was retrieved from a study of T cells after yellow fever vaccination (dated by TCRdb to between 2018 and 2021). In the study overall: The SMART-Seq v4 Ultra Low Input RNA kit was used to prepare libraries from fractions with low cell numbers. Two healthy male donors, one aged 18 to 30 and one aged 30 to 39 years, were included in the cohort. Bulk TCR alpha and beta repertoires were sequenced longitudinally to track T-cell clones before and after primary and booster YFV17D yellow fever vaccination. Blood was drawn at multiple timepoints before and after primary and secondary immunization, with bulk PBMC replicates and cell subsets isolated.

The CDR3 covers 15 residues, taking in both the cysteine and the phenylalanine. Just the 45-base CDR3 DNA is kept, in frame starting at base 1. The junction shows trimming of 1 base on V and 5 bases on J, and the gene matches do not reach 6 bases of it. CDR1 and CDR2, per the germline V gene, are SGHRS and YFSETQ. TCR cDNA was made using 5'RACE template switching, a step that added a universal primer site and unique molecular identifiers. cDNA synthesis was primed from both the TCR alpha and TCR beta constant segments. Two PCR steps were used to amplify libraries, with sample barcodes and sequencing adapters being added in the second step. Libraries were sequenced on Illumina HiSeq 2500 (2x100 bp) or NovaSeq (2x150 bp). For the original study's pipeline: Demultiplexing of reads and collapsing into UMI consensus sequences were performed with MIGEC, and V(D)J alignment was carried out with MiXCR. Clonotypes responding to the vaccine were identified with edgeR on replicate PBMC samples, with the criteria of FDR below 0.01 and a log2 fold change above 5 up to day 15. Each bulk clonotype was labeled CD4 or CD8 based on which sequenced repertoire, CD4 or CD8, contained the clonotype at higher abundance. The public reads were run again by TCRdb, first through fastp at Q25 and then through MiXCR, and only productive beta chains were kept. Each CDR3 protein gets just one entry, which takes the most common genes and DNA from the rows behind it. The V and J calls, along with clone size, are taken from TCRdb and not from the paper's own processing. The sample records about 500,000 distinct CDR3 sequences, 17% of which are singletons. The ten largest clonotypes hold 17% of the sample.

What the treatment or condition label conveys for this sample: live attenuated yellow fever vaccine strain. At each blood-draw timepoint, two biological replicates of bulk PBMCs were collected. A standard Ficoll-Paque protocol was used to isolate PBMCs from peripheral blood. RNA was extracted with TriZol from bulk PBMCs, CD4 and CD8 fractions, and dextramer-positive and dextramer-negative fractions. Overall results and qualifications from the work: After the booster, most clones that had expanded after primary vaccination were detected again (nearly 98% of CD4 and around nine tenths of CD8), suggesting broad maintenance of memory. Because abundant contaminating clonotypes from the bulk population could be contained in FACS-sorted repertoires, computational filtering was required. A small share of clonotypes occurred in both CD4 and CD8 compartments, likely arising from convergent recombination. Because only a couple of donors were included in the study, the extent to which the findings can be generalized is limited. Compared with the primary T-cell response, the secondary T-cell response was faster but weaker, reaching its peak on day 5 rather than on day 15.

This clonotype has ten or more counts. The clone's antigen remains unknown. No base quality values were provided; no much bigger clone lies one nucleotide off. The sequencing used PBMCs, collected around 5 days after the first yellow fever vaccination. The sequence joins TRBV5-1 to TRBJ2-1, with TRBD2 identical over 7 junction bases. The receptor was derived from a man aged 18-30 years who received the YFV17D yellow fever vaccine. The sequence in DNA is TGCGCCAGCAGCTTGACTGCGGGGGTAGACAATGAGCAGTTCTTC. This yields the protein CASSLTAGVDNEQFF.